Only a few counts were recorded for the clone carrying this TCR beta chain. This entry belongs to a study of blood T cell repertoires in COVID-19. Germline CDR1 is MGHRA and CDR2 is YSYEKL. CDR3 length: 18 residues. V lost 3 bases, J lost 2 bases, and 10 bases stayed unmatched. Profiling relied on immunoSEQ multiplex PCR, and the TCRdb table lists in-frame clones only, not all of them. This sample has fewer than 150,000 clones, with about 89% found just once. V and J are TRBV4-1 and TRBJ2-2; 9 bases match TRBD1. What was sequenced was peripheral blood. This TCR was recovered from a woman aged 70-85 years with acute or convalescent COVID-19. CDR3 residues: CASSQSEGQGSNTGELFF. The CDR3 DNA sequence: TGCGCCAGCAGCCAGAGCGAGGGACAGGGATCTAACACCGGGGAGCTGTTTTTT.